This T cell receptor beta chain was identified in a study of cytomegalovirus exposure and HLA in healthy donors (dated by TCRdb to 2015 to 2018). About the full investigation: An earlier analysis of 587 of the donors reported around 280 Gb of sequence data and approximately 120 million unique TCR beta sequences obtained from approximately 180 million T cells. Because of strong linkage in the cohort, roughly five DR-DQ haplotypes were treated as single units for association and clustering. Every discovery cohort repertoire had been produced on one sequencing platform. An earlier analysis of around 580 of the donors used high-throughput TCR beta sequencing to judge whether each TCR beta V gene segment behaved as functional or pseudogenic. Using immunosequencing, the study profiled T cell repertoires from 500 to 800 subjects and related those repertoires to cytomegalovirus serostatus. Besides the first cohort of more than 650 subjects, a separate validation cohort made up of 120 or so different subjects was used. The number of donors typed differed by locus, with roughly 629-640 for A, B, C, DRB1 and DQB1, more than 500 for DQA1, approximately 570 for DPA1, and approximately 470 for DPB1. Donor age, sex, ethnicity and CMV serostatus were compiled alongside the repertoire data. Approximately 310 gigabases of sequencing data and tens of millions of unique TCR sequences were included in an early release covering under 650 HLA-typed donors. A later analysis re-analyzed previously published TCR beta repertoires from 500 to 700 donors and added high-resolution HLA genotyping to study TCR occurrence patterns. To predict cytomegalovirus infection status, the study combined high-throughput TCR immunosequencing, statistical association of individual TCRs with disease status, and machine learning. HLA typing covered class I and class II loci at four-digit resolution. The study aimed to test whether signatures of past pathogen exposure could be identified by cataloging public T cell receptors. Among the roughly 410 genotyped donors, around 79% belonged to the genetic ancestry cluster associated with self-reported Caucasian donors. The later analysis used no new phenotypic data to find candidate immune exposures, relying instead on TCR beta sequences and their occurrence across donors. On average, around 200,000 unique TCR beta nucleotide sequences were sequenced per donor among 398 genotyped donors of the cohort, with roughly 18% of those sequences being non-productive. Genome-wide SNP genotypes for about 65% of the 666 donors were used in a later genetic analysis, which treated that subset as a discovery cohort. Study-level results and caveats: Some IMGT-functional V segments, including TRBV6-2 and TRBV6-3, could not be told apart with the 87-base-pair reads, so those segments were excluded. A group of highly shared sequence variants was considered likely to be a technical artifact of the sequencing pipeline. Roughly uniform sequencing depth across donors was assumed in presence/absence analyses, although this assumption may not hold. It was suggested by the authors that the approach could potentially be generalized to other disease states and immunological phenotypes. A later analysis found that TCR association rates varied across HLA loci, with DRB1 alleles showing the most associated TCRs and HLA-C alleles the fewest. Several of the top co-occurrence clusters appeared to be linked to parvovirus B19, influenza, CMV and Epstein-Barr virus, according to a later analysis. While some public TCRs were present in many individuals, most TCR sequences turned up only very rarely across donors. The study listed 150 to 200 TCR beta chains as associated with cytomegalovirus. Compared with equally common non-associated chains, HLA-associated TCR beta chains in a later analysis were more clonally expanded and had lower generation probabilities. Strong co-occurrence of HLA alleles, especially DR and DQ, made assigning TCR associations to individual alleles difficult. For the cohort, immune exposure information was limited to CMV serostatus. A further reported finding was that TCR beta sequences accurately predicted the HLA-A and HLA-B alleles for most subjects in the first cohort. The earlier analysis of 587 of the donors excluded seventeen rarely observed V segments, including chromosome 9 orphons, because counts were too low. Broadly in line with IMGT annotations, most TCR beta V segments showed up in productive rearrangements about 90% or about 30% of the time in an earlier analysis of around 600 of the donors. V-gene and J-gene trimming of TCR beta chains was associated with a missense DCLRE1C variant in a later genetic analysis, and the association was replicated in an independent cohort. Cytomegalovirus status was reported to be diagnosed by the classifier with high specificity and sensitivity in both the original and validation cohorts. In this cohort, only TCR beta chains were sequenced, and detectable features were limited by the absence of alpha or paired-chain data. Specific HLA alleles were associated with 15,000 to 20,000 TCR beta sequences at a false discovery rate of 0.05 in a later analysis. According to a later analysis, most CMV-associated TCR beta chains appeared to be HLA-restricted, and the HLA associations seemed to be driven largely by CMV exposure. According to a later genetic analysis, donors in an Asian-associated ancestry cluster had fewer N-insertions in productive TCRs than the approximately 630-donor mean. Three of the identified cytomegalovirus-associated TCR beta chains were confirmed in vitro to be specific for cytomegalovirus antigens. Correlated functional status among segregating V segments might be attributable to linkage disequilibrium, but an unknown experimental factor could not be ruled out. Because some donors lacked HLA typing at each locus, the association tests relied only on the typed subset.

In total, 666 healthy bone marrow donors made up the cohort. All cohort members were sampled while nominally healthy, although unrecorded immune exposures were likely present. The donor tested CMV seronegative, placing the donor among the 350 or so seronegative members of the cohort. A peripheral blood sample was collected from each donor, and TCR beta sequencing was performed on peripheral blood mononuclear cells. Genomic DNA extraction from the blood cell samples was performed with the Qiagen DNeasy Blood Extraction Kit. Of note for this clone: What antigen it recognizes has not been identified. There are no base qualities to consult, and no much larger clone falls within one base. This sample also contains other DNA sequences that code for the same CDR3.

The germline V gene sets CDR1 to MNHEY and CDR2 to SVGAGI. The CDR3 covers 16 residues, taking in both the cysteine and the phenylalanine. CDR3 DNA only is kept here, 48 bases in frame from base 1. Trimming removed 4 bases from V and 1 base from J; the gene matches leave 3 bases unexplained. The library was built by means of the immunoSEQ multiplex PCR assay. A mixture of 60 forward primers for TCR Vbeta segments and 13 reverse primers for TCR Jbeta segments was used in the multiplex PCR. The CDR3 region of rearranged TCR beta genes was amplified from genomic DNA with a multiplex PCR assay. On the Illumina HiSeq System, the amplified TCR beta libraries were sequenced as 87-base-pair reads. In the original analysis: Across the 670 or so repertoires, a later analysis counted tens of millions of unique TCR beta chains, some 11 million of which were shared by at least two donors. Raw reads were error-corrected and collapsed into unique sequences by a nearest-neighbor algorithm in which closely related sequences were merged to remove PCR and sequencing errors. To assign V, D and J gene segments, CDR3 sequences were aligned to IMGT reference sequences. For a sequence to be retained, at least a six-nucleotide match to both a V gene segment and a J gene segment was required. Rearrangements were classified as productive when the CDR3 lacked stop codons and remained in frame with V and J, and all other rearrangements were classified as non-productive. CDR3 was defined by IMGT convention, running from the second conserved V-encoded cysteine to the conserved J-encoded phenylalanine. The earlier analysis of some 600 of the donors excluded sequences that lacked an unambiguous match to a single V gene segment. An earlier analysis of 587 of the donors classified V segments as functional when productive rearrangements were above 56.7% and as segregating when the standard deviation between donors was above 5%. A statistical classification framework was developed to diagnose cytomegalovirus status using the catalog of TCR beta chain sequences. In a later analysis, V and J genes were assigned by comparing TCR nucleotide sequences against IMGT/GENE-DB human TR gene sequences. A later analysis assigned CDR3 sequences and most-parsimonious VDJ recombination scenarios with the TCRdist pipeline. A later analysis defined each TCR beta chain by its CDR3 amino acid sequence plus V-gene family, and excluded reads lacking a unique V-gene family. To address suspected cross-contamination and a sequencing artifact, a later analysis removed under 600 highly shared, low-generation-probability nucleotide sequences. For each public chain, a later analysis derived a clonal expansion index from normalized ranks of inferred template counts within each repertoire. In a later analysis, generation probabilities were computed with a VDJ recombination model fitted to out-of-frame rearrangements, and the resulting probabilities were checked against IGoR. In a later analysis, TCR-TCR, TCR-HLA and TCR-CMV co-occurrence was scored with hypergeometric tests, and a repertoire-size bias correction was applied to TCR pairs. False discovery rates were estimated in a later analysis by permuting HLA or CMV assignments 20 times. In a later analysis, co-occurring TCRs were grouped using DBSCAN, with TCRdist sequence similarity added in when clustering inside HLA-allele-positive subsets. Repertoires with fewer than 30,000 or more than 120,000 public chains were left out of co-occurrence clustering, as were five repertoires with anomalous nucleotide sharing. The table was pulled from immuneACCESS by TCRdb, which kept in-frame rearrangements only. Such tables lose some clones; where checked, under half of the loss comes from unresolved V genes, and the rest has no known cause. V and J calls and clone size are those listed in that table; D and trimming were worked out from the DNA. Within this sample are about 170,000 clones, with 85% of them counted one time only. Jointly, the top ten make up 1% of the sample.

Rearrangement joined TRBV6-5 to TRBJ2-3; 12 nucleotides in the junction match TRBD2. Sequencing was performed on PBMCs. This TCR derives from a boy aged 2 to 10 in good health and CMV-seronegative. The CDR3 here reads CASSSLAGGRTDTQYF. The nucleotide sequence is TGTGCCAGCAGTTCCCTAGCGGGAGGGCGCACAGATACGCAGTATTTT.